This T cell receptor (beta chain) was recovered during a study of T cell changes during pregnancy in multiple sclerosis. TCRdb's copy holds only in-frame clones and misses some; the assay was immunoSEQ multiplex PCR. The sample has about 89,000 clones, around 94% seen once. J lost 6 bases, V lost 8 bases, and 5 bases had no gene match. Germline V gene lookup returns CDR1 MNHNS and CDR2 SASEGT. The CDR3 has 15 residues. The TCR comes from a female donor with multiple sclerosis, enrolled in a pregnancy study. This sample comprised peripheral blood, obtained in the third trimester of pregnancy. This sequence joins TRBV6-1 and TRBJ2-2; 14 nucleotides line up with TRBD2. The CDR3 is CASGGLAGVAGELFF. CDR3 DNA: TGTGCCAGCGGGGGACTAGCGGGAGTGGCCGGGGAGCTGTTTTTT.